A selection of T cell receptor beta chains follows, all from one sample in a study of T cell responses to AZD1222 COVID-19 vaccine. Clones were sequenced by immunoSEQ multiplex PCR, and TCRdb holds only the in-frame ones, with some missing. The repertoire holds some 280,000 clones, roughly 93% seen once, with less than 0.65% in the top ten. The material sequenced was peripheral blood, taken 28 days after the second AZD1222 dose. The receptors come from an adult who received the AZD1222 COVID-19 vaccine. The CDR3 runs from the conserved cysteine through the conserved F or W. A D gene is named only where the DNA matches it firmly. Not all rows give a size; the values are once, few, many and, for expanded clones, a class.

v_call	clone_size	d_call	j_call	cdr3_nt	cdr3_aa
TRBV14	-	-	TRBJ1-2	TGTGCCAGCAGCCAAACGTGGAAGTTCTATGGCTACACCTTC	CASSQTWKFYGYTF
TRBV19	-	-	TRBJ2-3	TGTGCCACCTCAACCCAGTGGGGCACAGATACGCAGTATTTT	CATSTQWGTDTQYF
TRBV5-4	-	-	TRBJ2-7	TGTGCCAGCAGCTCCGGTGGAGGGGGAGTAGTCTACGAGCAGTACTTC	CASSSGGGGVVYEQYF
TRBV15	once	-	TRBJ1-5	TGTGCCACCAGCAGAGATCTTGGGGGGAATCAGCCCCAGCATTTT	CATSRDLGGNQPQHF
TRBV10-1	-	TRBD2	TRBJ2-5	TGCGCCAGCAGTGGGACTAGCGGGAGGCTTGAGACCCAGTACTTC	CASSGTSGRLETQYF
TRBV2	-	-	TRBJ1-1	TGTGCCAGCAGGGACCCGGGGACCTGGGGTACTGAAGCTTTCTTT	CASRDPGTWGTEAFF
TRBV7-2	-	-	TRBJ2-3	TGTGCCAGCAGCTTAGAAAGAACAGATACGCAGTATTTT	CASSLERTDTQYF
TRBV28	-	-	TRBJ1-2	TGTGCCAGCAGTTGGGGGGTCGACGGCTACACCTTC	CASSWGVDGYTF
TRBV28	-	-	TRBJ1-1	TGTGCCAGCAGTCGGACGGAGAAAGCTTTCTTT	CASSRTEKAFF
TRBV19	-	TRBD2	TRBJ2-1	TGTGCCAGTAGTACGACTAGCGGGGGACGAGGGGGGCAGTTCTTC	CASSTTSGGRGGQFF